This T cell receptor beta chain was observed in a study of beta chain features in type 1 diabetes. The germline V gene encodes CDR1 MNHNS and CDR2 SASEGT. CDR3 length: 14 residues. The investigators reverse transcribed all of the isolated RNA, so they sequenced expressed TCRB transcripts. Assay: immunoSEQ multiplex PCR; the TCRdb copy retains only in-frame clones and omits some. Here the sample spans tens of thousands of clones, 59% being singletons. The TCR comes from a woman in her late teens or twenties in good health. The chain couples TRBV6-1 to TRBJ2-5; possibly TRBD2 for D (7 bases). The J call may be faulty, since TRBJ2-7 better matches the DNA end. The sequencing input was Tregs from blood. This chain's CDR3 is CASSDDGGPYEQYF. The CDR3 DNA is TGTGCCAGCAGTGACGACGGGGGGCCCTACGAGCAGTACTTC.